The 11 T cell receptor beta chains below all came from one sample that was sequenced in a study of identical twins. TCRdb independently ran MiXCR on the 5' RACE reads; one entry per CDR3 protein. The sample comprises 400,000 to 550,000 distinct CDR3 sequences, around an eighth of which are singletons, and approximately 1% rests with the top ten. The sample also formed part of further work on yellow fever vaccine responses in identical twins.

The sample was CD4+ T cells sorted from blood. These receptors were obtained from a woman younger than 35 in good health.

J is TRBJ1-1 and V is TRBV4-2; no reliable D call. The CDR3 length is 14 residues. V lost 2 bases and J 3 bases, leaving 10 bases between the germline ends. CDR1 LGHNA and CDR2 YNFKEQ come from the germline V gene. The DNA for the CDR3 is TGTGCCAGCAGCCAATTGACCTCGGACACTGAAGCTTTCTTT. Protein sequence: CASSQLTSDTEAFF.

This clonotype came up many times. V usage is TRBV5-1 and J usage is TRBJ2-1; D remains unclear. Trimming shortened V by 1 base and J by 7 bases, and 3 bases separated the two germline ends. The CDR3 is 11 residues long. Per germline, CDR1 SGHRS and CDR2 YFSETQ. The CDR3 bases are TGCGCCAGCAGCTTGAGTAATGAGCAGTTCTTC. Residues: CASSLSNEQFF.

In its sample, this clonotype was seen a few times. The rearrangement links TRBV6-5 to TRBJ2-2; D possibly corresponds to TRBD1 (5 bases). Deletions cut 0 bases from V and 8 bases from J, with 10 bases between. The length of the CDR3 is 14 residues. Germline CDR1 reads MNHEY; CDR2 reads SVGAGI. The CDR3 DNA sequence: TGTGCCAGCAGTTACTCAGGGTCAGGGGGGGAGCTGTTTTTT. Its protein is CASSYSGSGGELFF.

This clonotype has at least ten counts. This chain joins TRBV10-3 and TRBJ1-1; D might be TRBD1 (5 bases). The CDR3 totals 15 residues. Trimming cost V 5 bases and J 0 bases, with 13 bases left between them. The V gene's germline CDR1 is ENHRY and CDR2 SYGVKD. The CDR3 region has the DNA TGTGCCATCAGTAAAGACAGAGAGATGAACACTGAAGCTTTCTTT. It codes for CAISKDREMNTEAFF.

The chain has TRBV11-2 and TRBJ2-5; 9 bases match TRBD2. V gave up 1 base and J gave up 2 bases; unmatched junction bases: 5. CDR1 is SGHAT, CDR2 FQNNGV, per germline. CDR3 length equals 16 residues. CDR3 protein: CASSLGASGVQETQYF. The DNA for the CDR3 is TGTGCCAGCAGCTTAGGGGCTAGCGGGGTTCAAGAGACCCAGTACTTC.

This sequence joins TRBV28 and TRBJ2-2; 7 nucleotides match TRBD1. The CDR3 runs to 12 residues. V lost 8 bases, J lost 6 bases, and 3 bases stayed unmatched. CDR1 and CDR2 (germline): MDHEN, SYDVKM. CDR3 in DNA: TGTGCCAGCGACAGGGAACCCGGGGAGCTGTTTTTT. Translating it yields CASDREPGELFF.

The table lists this clonotype with a few counts. This rearrangement joins TRBV9 to TRBJ2-1; maybe TRBD2 (6 bases). V was clipped by 0 bases and J by 4 bases, with 17 bases between them. This CDR3 is 17 amino acids long. The V gene's germline CDR1 is SGDLS and CDR2 YYNGEE. DNA for the CDR3: TGTGCCAGCAGCGTAGTATCGACTAGTCGTCCGTACAATGAGCAGTTCTTC. This sequence encodes CASSVVSTSRPYNEQFF. The full variable domain, its missing parts supplied by reference TRBV9 and TRBJ2-1, is DSGVTQTPKHLITATGQRVTLRCSPRSGDLSVYWYQQSLDQGLQFLIQYYNGEERAKGNILERFSAQQFPDLHSELNLSSLELGDSALYFCASSVVSTSRPYNEQFFGPGTRLTVL.

At least ten counts were recorded for this clonotype. The J gene is TRBJ2-3, the V gene TRBV9; D unresolved. The CDR3 covers 18 residues. Germline loops: CDR1 SGDLS, CDR2 YYNGEE. Trimming shortened V by 0 bases and J by 7 bases, and 24 bases separated the two germline ends. The CDR3 loop reads CASSVGPPTGYKGYTQYF. The CDR3 coding sequence is TGTGCCAGCAGCGTAGGACCACCGACGGGTTATAAGGGTTATACGCAGTATTTT.

The genes are TRBV20-1 and TRBJ2-7, with no clear D. V lost 3 bases and J lost 1, with 7 bases in between. This CDR3 contains 12 residues. Germline-derived CDR1 and CDR2 are DFQATT and SNEGSKA (reference sequence). CDR3 nucleotide sequence: TGCAGTGCTAGGGTACAGTCCTACGAGCAGTACTTC. Residues: CSARVQSYEQYF.

This clonotype was detected only a few times. This chain links TRBV11-3 with TRBJ1-1, with D unclear. This CDR3 has 13 amino acids. CDR1 and CDR2 from the germline V gene are SGHNT and YENEEA. V lost 3 bases and J 7 bases, leaving 12 bases between the germline ends. CDR3 sequence reads: CASSFGAEGEAFF. CDR3 nucleotide sequence: TGTGCCAGCAGCTTCGGTGCTGAGGGTGAAGCTTTCTTT.

The chain joins TRBV7-9 to TRBJ2-1; the D gene could be TRBD1 or TRBD2 (5 bases each). Trimming stripped 2 bases from V and 7 bases from J, with 12 bases between. There are 14 residues in the CDR3. Germline values: CDR1 SEHNR, CDR2 FQNEAQ (reference sequence). CDR3 sequence reads: CASSLTGRLNEQFF. CDR3 bases: TGTGCCAGCAGCTTAACGGGACGCCTAAATGAGCAGTTCTTC.